The 30 T cell receptor beta chains below come from one sample, sequenced in a study of CXCR3-negative and CXCR3-positive naive CD8 T cells. The authors made the TRB cDNA libraries by 5' RACE using UMI labels. With the 5' RACE reads reprocessed, TCRdb shows one record per CDR3 protein and no DNA. The ten most abundant clones cover roughly 19% of a sample with about 56,000 distinct CDR3 sequences. Sequencing was carried out using memory CD8+ T cells from blood. These receptors came from a human donor in good health. Some clones in this sample may be carry-over from other donors' samples.

V and J are TRBV29-1 and TRBJ2-7; the TRBD1 assignment by TCRdb is unverifiable without DNA. This CDR3 comprises 16 residues. The germline V gene encodes CDR1 SQVTM and CDR2 ANQGSEA. CDR3 sequence reads: CSVESVGGEGAYEQYF.

V usage is TRBV7-2 and J usage is TRBJ2-7. The CDR3 length is 11 residues. Germline-derived CDR1 and CDR2 are SGHTA and FQGNSA. The CDR3 spells CASSETYEQYF. The complete variable domain, with remaining parts taken from reference TRBV7-2 and TRBJ2-7, reads GAGVSQSPSNKVTEKGKDVELRCDPISGHTALYWYRQSLGQGLEFLIYFQGNSAPDKSGLPSDRFSAERTGGSVSTLTIQRTQQEDSAVYLCASSETYEQYFGPGTRLTVT.

CDR3 protein: CSVEDEGLASQETQYF. The gene calls are TRBV29-1 and TRBJ2-5; TCRdb selects TRBD2, and the lack of DNA leaves this call unchecked. CDR3 length equals 16 residues. Looked up from germline, CDR1 is SQVTM and CDR2 is ANQGSEA.

J is TRBJ2-5 and V is TRBV30; TCRdb calls TRBD1, which cannot be checked without DNA. This CDR3 has 14 residues. Germline V gene data show CDR1 as GTSNPN and CDR2 as SVGIG (reference sequence). The CDR3 sequence: CASRRGGPKETQYF.

The chain joins TRBV7-9 to TRBJ2-7. Germline-derived CDR1 and CDR2 are SEHNR and FQNEAQ (reference sequence). This CDR3 comprises 15 residues. The CDR3 spells CASSAGDSVPYEQYF.

Judged by frequency, this clonotype is medium-sized. This rearrangement joins TRBV6-4 to TRBJ2-5; no DNA is available, so the TRBD1 call from TCRdb remains unchecked. There are 15 residues in the CDR3. The V gene's germline CDR1 is MRHNA and CDR2 SNTAGT. The CDR3 here is CASSPSTGGPETQYF.

The chain has TRBV15 and TRBJ2-4; TCRdb's D gene call, TRBD1, goes unchecked for lack of DNA. Germline V CDR1 and CDR2: LNHNV, YYDKDF (reference sequence). This CDR3 region has 15 residues. Here the CDR3 reads CATSRDRGVENIQYF.

The chain carries TRBV19 and TRBJ1-1; TCRdb lists TRBD1, though no DNA is available to test this call. CDR1 is LNHDA, CDR2 SQIVND, per germline (reference sequence). The CDR3 sequence is 13 residues long. Here the CDR3 reads CASRLGPNTEAFF.

V is TRBV12-3 or TRBV12-4 and J is TRBJ2-1; checking the TCRdb D call of TRBD2 is not possible without DNA. The CDR3 has 16 amino acids. CDR3 sequence reads: CASRPDEAGAYNEQFF.

The chain uses TRBV6-1 and TRBJ2-2; TCRdb calls TRBD1, which cannot be checked without DNA. The CDR3 consists of 16 residues. From germline, CDR1 is MNHNS and CDR2 SASEGT. This chain's CDR3 is CASSDHVGGNTGELFF.

The chain is built from TRBV29-1 and TRBJ2-1; the D call from TCRdb, TRBD2, cannot be confirmed without DNA. The CDR3 totals 14 residues. Germline values: CDR1 SQVTM, CDR2 ANQGSEA. The CDR3 spells CSVAGLRGFNEQFF.

This chain uses TRBV5-1 with TRBJ2-7; TCRdb reports TRBD1, a call that lacks DNA to check it against. Germline V gene data show CDR1 as SGHRS and CDR2 as YFSETQ. The CDR3 sequence is 17 residues long. The CDR3 here is CASSLAGPGMGDYEQYF.

This chain joins TRBV7-9 and TRBJ1-1; TCRdb reports TRBD1, a call that lacks DNA to check it against. Germline V CDR1 and CDR2: SEHNR, FQNEAQ (reference sequence). CDR3 length equals 15 residues. The CDR3 reads CASSLVSYRDTEAFF.

This rearrangement joins TRBV7-6 to TRBJ2-3; TCRdb lists TRBD1, though no DNA is available to test this call. The length of the CDR3 is 12 residues. Per germline, CDR1 SGHVS and CDR2 FNYEAQ. The CDR3 spells CASRGETDTQYF.

The chain is built from TRBV11-2 and TRBJ2-3; TCRdb picks TRBD2, but there is no DNA to check that call. The CDR3 totals 22 residues. Germline-derived CDR1 and CDR2 are SGHAT and FQNNGV. The CDR3 spells CASSRPRERTSGQRGLTDTQYF.

This rearrangement joins TRBV4-2 to TRBJ2-5; lacking DNA, the TRBD1 call made by TCRdb goes unchecked. CDR3 length equals 15 residues. Germline values: CDR1 LGHNA, CDR2 YNFKEQ. CDR3 sequence reads: CASSQAALAQETQYF.

The chain links TRBV20-1 to TRBJ2-7; TCRdb names TRBD1, which stays unverified in the absence of DNA. CDR1 DFQATT and CDR2 SNEGSKA come from the germline V gene (reference sequence). The CDR3 totals 13 residues. CDR3 residues: CSAREQGFYEQYF.

The CDR3: CSVEETGVPQETQYF. V is TRBV29-1 and J is TRBJ2-5; TCRdb returns TRBD1, unconfirmable since there is no DNA. Germline V gene lookup returns CDR1 SQVTM and CDR2 ANQGSEA. This CDR3 spans 15 amino acids.

The chain couples TRBV7-9 to TRBJ2-2. Germline CDR1 reads SEHNR; CDR2 reads FQNEAQ (reference sequence). CDR3 size: 14 residues. CDR3 sequence reads: CASISSTNTGELFF. The full variable domain, in which reference TRBV7-9 and TRBJ2-2 provide the parts outside the CDR3, is DTGVSQNPRHKITKRGQNVTFRCDPISEHNRLYWYRQTLGQGPEFLTYFQNEAQLEKSRLLSDRFSAERPKGSFSTLEIQRTEQGDSAMYLCASISSTNTGELFFGEGSRLTVL.

The gene calls are TRBV15 and TRBJ1-2; the D gene TCRdb calls, TRBD1, cannot be checked with no DNA. CDR3 length equals 15 residues. CDR1 is LNHNV, CDR2 YYDKDF, per germline (reference sequence). CDR3 loop: CATSSGQILNYGYTF.

The chain links TRBV10-3 to TRBJ2-7. CDR3 length: 15 residues. Germline V gives CDR1 ENHRY, CDR2 SYGVKD. The CDR3 protein is CAISGSSSSSYEQYF.

V and J are TRBV7-2 and TRBJ2-7; TCRdb's D call of TRBD2 is untestable without DNA. There are 13 residues in the CDR3. In germline, CDR1 is SGHTA, CDR2 FQGNSA. CDR3 protein: CASSSTSQYEQYF.

The chain carries TRBV29-1 and TRBJ2-6. There are 15 residues in the CDR3. Germline V gives CDR1 SQVTM, CDR2 ANQGSEA. Here the CDR3 reads CSVAWLAAGANVLTF. Drawing the rest from reference TRBV29-1 and TRBJ2-6, the complete variable domain is SAVISQKPSRDICQRGTSLTIQCQVDSQVTMMFWYRQQPGQSLTLIATANQGSEATYESGFVIDKFPISRPNLTFSTLTVSNMSPEDSSIYLCSVAWLAAGANVLTFGAGSRLTVL.

This chain connects TRBV7-8 to TRBJ2-3; the TRBD2 assignment by TCRdb is unverifiable without DNA. Germline V gene data show CDR1 as SGHVS and CDR2 as FQNEAQ. This CDR3 is built from 16 residues. The CDR3: CASSLDWRDYTDTQYF.

The CDR3 loop is CSVDLSEGSDSYEQYF. The chain recombines TRBV29-1 with TRBJ2-7; the D call of TRBD2 rests on TCRdb alone, since no DNA is present to check it. The CDR3 is made up of 16 amino acids. The germline CDR1 and CDR2 sequences are SQVTM and ANQGSEA.

The gene calls are TRBV7-2 and TRBJ1-3; checking the TCRdb D call of TRBD1 is not possible without DNA. The CDR3 has 15 amino acids. From germline, CDR1 is SGHTA and CDR2 FQGNSA. CDR3 amino acids: CASSVSVGGGNTIYF.

The J gene is TRBJ2-3, the V gene TRBV7-8; the D gene TCRdb calls, TRBD2, cannot be checked with no DNA. CDR1 and CDR2 from the germline V gene are SGHVS and FQNEAQ. The CDR3 has 18 residues. The CDR3 region is CASSLLGTSGGTTDTQYF.

The chain has TRBV4-2 and TRBJ2-2. The V gene's germline CDR1 is LGHNA and CDR2 YNFKEQ. CDR3 length: 15 residues. CDR3 loop: CASSQDRDVPGELFF.

The CDR3 is CASSTTGFNQPQHF. The chain recombines TRBV12-3 or TRBV12-4 with TRBJ1-5; TCRdb lists TRBD1, though no DNA is available to test this call. This CDR3 has 14 amino acids.

The chain carries TRBV5-6 and TRBJ2-7; the TCRdb call, TRBD1, lacks DNA for checking. Looked up from germline, CDR1 is SGHDT and CDR2 is YYEEEE. The length of the CDR3 is 15 residues. CDR3 in amino acids: CASSLSGQGVYEQYF.